This entry is about one T cell receptor (beta chain). Its antigen is still unknown. This record comes from a study of shared clonotypes between healthy human individuals. Study findings and constraints: Memory subsets had estimated richness that was generally smaller than that of naive subsets.

The ends were cut back, 5 bases at V and 3 bases at J, with 16 bases in the middle. Germline V gene lookup returns CDR1 MNHNY and CDR2 SVGAGI (reference sequence). The CDR3 totals 16 residues. Sequencing was performed with immunoSEQ multiplex PCR; in TCRdb, only in-frame clones are kept and a portion is missing. The top ten clones hold 0.37% of a sample with roughly 2,300,000 clones, about 90% of them seen once. Sequenced input: naive CD4+ T cells from PBMCs. The sample's subset: CD45RA+ positively selected. The chain uses TRBV6-6 and TRBJ2-2, with a tentative D call TRBD1 (6 bases). The origin of this receptor is a man younger than 35 in good health. Some clones in this sample may be carry-over from other donors' samples. The DNA for the CDR3 is TGTGCCAGCAGTCCCCCTCAGGGGCAGCACACCGGGGAGCTGTTTTTT. This encodes CASSPPQGQHTGELFF.